This T cell receptor (beta chain) appears in the sequencing data of a study of blood T cells in healthy people across ages. At the level of the study: Using template switching, researchers captured about one barcoded beta molecule for each two T cells.

Combining a sample-barcoded 5' primer with a J-beta primer mix, a second PCR ran for 7 to 11 cycles. Via MiXCR, TCRdb re-called the 5' RACE reads, giving one row per CDR3 protein. This sample carries some 1.6 million distinct CDR3 sequences, roughly a third of them seen once, and the ten largest clones take approximately 11%. General study points: In the absence of known donor CMV status, changes in expanded clonotypes were possibly confounded. Estimates drawn from one million T cells were deemed to understate diversity.

About this clonotype: Its antigen is unidentified.

Germline V gives CDR1 SGHRS, CDR2 YFSETQ. The CDR3 covers 15 residues. V was pared by 4 bases and J by 0 bases, with 11 bases between. The chain combines TRBV5-1 with TRBJ2-1, with D unresolved. Source material: blood. This clonotype originated in a woman in her twenties or thirties in good health. The CDR3: CASSHHVLSYNEQFF. CDR3 sequence (DNA): TGCGCCAGCAGCCACCACGTACTCTCCTACAATGAGCAGTTCTTC. The whole variable domain, remainder taken from reference TRBV5-1 and TRBJ2-1, is KAGVTQTPRYLIKTRGQQVTLSCSPISGHRSVSWYQQTPGQGLQFLFEYFSETQRNKGNFPGRFSGRQFSNSRSEMNVSTLELGDSALYLCASSHHVLSYNEQFFGPGTRLTVL.